The 27 T cell receptor beta chains below were found in one sample sequenced in a study of blood T cell repertoires in COVID-19 (dated by TCRdb to 2020 to 2021). Library generation was performed with the immunoSEQ multiplex PCR assay. This immuneACCESS table, as held by TCRdb, lists in-frame sequences with V and J called but not all clones. Of the missing ones, under half trace to an unresolved V gene in checked studies; the others have no known cause. This sample holds approximately 82,000 clones; about 89% were observed only once. The biggest ten clones account for 1% to 1.5% of the sample. The sample was PBMCs or T cells enriched from blood (not recorded which). These TCRs come from a woman in her 50s with acute COVID-19.

The chain employs TRBV4-2 and TRBJ1-2, with 7 bases aligning to TRBD1. CDR1 is LGHNA and CDR2 is YNFKEQ in the germline V gene. V gave up 3 bases and J gave up 4 bases; unmatched junction bases: 11. The CDR3 has 16 amino acids. CDR3 coding DNA: TGTGCCAGCAGCCAGCGGGACACTCAGGGGGGCTATGGCTACACCTTC. Encoded protein: CASSQRDTQGGYGYTF.

The chain employs TRBV5-6 and TRBJ2-1; maybe TRBD2 (5 bases). V was trimmed by 0 bases and J by 10 bases, leaving 11 bases between them. Germline-derived CDR1 and CDR2 are SGHDT and YYEEEE. There are 13 residues in the CDR3. CDR3 loop: CASSLGPGREQFF. In DNA, the CDR3 is TGTGCCAGCAGCTTGGGTCCGGGGAGAGAGCAGTTCTTC.

The V call is TRBV29-1, the J call TRBJ2-5; D perhaps matches TRBD1 (6 bases). This CDR3 has 13 amino acids. V was clipped by 6 bases and J by 3 bases, with 14 bases between them. From germline, CDR1 is SQVTM and CDR2 ANQGSEA. DNA of the CDR3: TGCAGCGTGGGCCCTGGACAGAAAGAGACCCAGTACTTC. Protein sequence: CSVGPGQKETQYF.

The chain recombines TRBV10-3 with TRBJ2-1; TRBD2 aligns across 7 bases. The junction had 13 bases not matched to a gene; V was cut back by 10 bases and J by 7 bases. Germline CDR1 reads ENHRY; CDR2 reads SYGVKD. CDR3 length: 14 amino acids. The CDR3: CATGEREDTNEQFF. The DNA for the CDR3 is TGTGCCACTGGAGAGCGGGAAGATACGAATGAGCAGTTCTTC.

The chain recombines TRBV18 with TRBJ1-1; D perhaps matches TRBD1 (5 bases). CDR1 and CDR2 (germline): KGHSH, LQKENI. The CDR3 covers 16 residues. V lost 4 bases to trimming and J lost 0 bases, with 15 bases between them. The chain's CDR3 is CASSRALGTMNTEAFF. The CDR3, as DNA: TGTGCCAGCTCACGGGCCTTGGGGACTATGAACACTGAAGCTTTCTTT.

The genes are TRBV19 and TRBJ2-7; TRBD1 agrees at 8 bases. CDR3 size: 14 residues. In germline, CDR1 is LNHDA, CDR2 SQIVND (reference sequence). The trim removed 3 bases at V and 4 bases at J, leaving 5 bases unmatched. CDR3 amino acids: CASSITQGAYEQYF. The CDR3 DNA is TGTGCCAGTAGTATTACGCAGGGGGCGTACGAGCAGTACTTC.

The J gene is TRBJ1-2, the V gene TRBV11-1; 10 nucleotides align to TRBD1. The CDR3 is made up of 15 amino acids. CDR1 is SGHAT and CDR2 is FQDESV in the germline V gene (reference sequence). V lost 5 bases and J lost 4; bases outside the gene matches: 7. The CDR3 reads CASSPGTGAFYGYTF. CDR3 bases: TGTGCCAGCAGCCCGGGGACAGGGGCCTTCTATGGCTACACCTTC.

The chain recombines TRBV20-1 with TRBJ1-5; the D gene is possibly TRBD1 (5 bases). Germline V CDR1 and CDR2: DFQATT, SNEGSKA (reference sequence). There are 13 residues in the CDR3. The V gene lost 3 bases and the J gene lost 7 bases, with 13 bases spanning the gap. CDR3 in amino acids: CSASGGDEQPQHF. DNA of the CDR3: TGCAGTGCTAGTGGGGGGGATGAGCAGCCCCAGCATTTT.

Concerning this clone itself: This same CDR3 is encoded by further DNA sequences in the sample. The chain couples TRBV30 to TRBJ1-5; D unresolved. V shed 0 bases and J shed 3 bases, with 6 bases lying between them. The V gene's germline CDR1 is GTSNPN and CDR2 SVGIG (reference sequence). This CDR3 region has 13 residues. CDR3 DNA: TGTGCCTGGAGTGTACGGGACAATCAGCCCCAGCATTTT. Amino acids: CAWSVRDNQPQHF.

The chain has TRBV3-1 (or the pseudogene TRBV3-2) and TRBJ2-7; TRBD2 agrees at 11 bases. V dropped 0 bases and J dropped 6; count of bases not matched to a gene: 4. The CDR3 has 15 amino acids. Germline values: CDR1 LGHDT, CDR2 YNNKEL (reference sequence). CDR3 protein: CASSQELAGVGEQYF. The CDR3, as DNA: TGTGCCAGCAGCCAAGAACTAGCGGGAGTGGGCGAGCAGTACTTC.

V gene TRBV24-1 combines with J gene TRBJ1-2; D ambiguous. V shed 3 bases and J shed 4 bases, with 8 bases lying between them. The germline V gene encodes CDR1 KGHDR and CDR2 SFDVKD. The CDR3 is made up of 13 amino acids. DNA of the CDR3: TGTGCCACCAGTGATGAGGGTGTCTATGGCTACACCTTC. Encoded protein: CATSDEGVYGYTF.

The V gene is TRBV12-3 or TRBV12-4, the J gene TRBJ2-7, with 9 positions matching TRBD1. CDR3 length: 12 amino acids. The junction had 1 base not matched to a gene; V was cut back by 5 bases and J by 5 bases. The CDR3: CASSTGGHEQYF. For the CDR3, the DNA is TGTGCCAGCAGTACAGGGGGCCACGAGCAGTACTTC.

V usage is TRBV14 and J usage is TRBJ2-1, with 8 positions matching TRBD2. CDR3 length: 15 residues. Per germline, CDR1 SGHDN and CDR2 FVKESK. The trim removed 5 bases at V and 0 bases at J, leaving 3 bases unmatched. The CDR3 region has the DNA TGTGCCAGCAGCGCCAGCGGGAGCTCCTACAATGAGCAGTTCTTC. It specifies CASSASGSSYNEQFF.

The genes are TRBV9 and TRBJ2-3, with D hard to call. Germline V lookup: CDR1 SGDLS, CDR2 YYNGEE. V lost 2 bases and J lost 1, with 5 bases in between. This CDR3 has 13 amino acids. The CDR3 nucleotides read TGTGCCAGCAGCGTTCAGGGCACAGATACGCAGTATTTT. It yields the protein CASSVQGTDTQYF.

The V gene is TRBV9, the J gene TRBJ2-1; 13 nucleotides match TRBD2. In germline, CDR1 is SGDLS, CDR2 YYNGEE. Trimming took 3 bases from V and 0 from J; bases not matched to a gene: 6. The CDR3 spans 18 residues. Here the CDR3 DNA reads TGTGCCAGCAGCGGGGGACTAGCGGGACGCCCCTCCTACAATGAGCAGTTCTTC. As protein: CASSGGLAGRPSYNEQFF.

This clone has a single count. This sequence joins TRBV19 and TRBJ1-2, with a tentative D call TRBD1 (6 bases). V was trimmed by 4 bases and J by 4 bases, leaving 10 bases between them. This CDR3 has 13 residues. From germline, CDR1 is LNHDA and CDR2 SQIVND (reference sequence). Here the CDR3 DNA reads TGTGCCAGTAGTAGGGACAACGGCTATGGCTACACCTTC. Its translation is CASSRDNGYGYTF. The variable domain in full, completed from reference TRBV19 and TRBJ1-2, reads DGGITQSPKYLFRKEGQNVTLSCEQNLNHDAMYWYRQDPGQGLRLIYYSQIVNDFQKGDIAEGYSVSREKKESFPLTVTSAQKNPTAFYLCASSRDNGYGYTFGSGTRLTVV.

This sequence joins TRBV5-8 and TRBJ2-6; D uncertain. CDR1 and CDR2 (germline): SGHTS, YDEGEE. V was clipped by 0 bases and J by 1 base, with 5 bases between them. The CDR3 extends over 15 amino acids. CDR3 sequence: CASSLAVSGANVLTF. The CDR3 nucleotides are TGTGCCAGCAGCTTGGCGGTATCTGGGGCCAACGTCCTGACTTTC. The whole variable domain, filled in from reference TRBV5-8 and TRBJ2-6, reads EAGVTQSPTHLIKTRGQQATLRCSPISGHTSVYWYQQALGLGLQFLLWYDEGEERNRGNFPPRFSGRQFPNYSSELNVNALELEDSALYLCASSLAVSGANVLTFGAGSRLTVL.

The chain is built from TRBV7-9 and TRBJ1-4, with 8 bases matching TRBD1. The CDR3 is 14 residues long. CDR1 and CDR2 (germline): SEHNR, FQNEAQ (reference sequence). Trimming at V came to 5 bases and at J to 3 bases, leaving 2 bases not matched to a gene. The CDR3 nucleotides are TGTGCCAGCAGCGAGGGACAGGCTAATGAAAAACTGTTTTTT. The encoded protein is CASSEGQANEKLFF. The full variable domain, completed using reference TRBV7-9 and TRBJ1-4, is DTGVSQNPRHKITKRGQNVTFRCDPISEHNRLYWYRQTLGQGPEFLTYFQNEAQLEKSRLLSDRFSAERPKGSFSTLEIQRTEQGDSAMYLCASSEGQANEKLFFGSGTQLSVL.

V usage is TRBV30 and J usage is TRBJ1-2; D gene unclear. Germline loops: CDR1 GTSNPN, CDR2 SVGIG (reference sequence). V was clipped by 2 bases and J by 4 bases, with 20 bases between them. The CDR3 runs to 16 residues. The CDR3 here is CAWSPFRTQIGYGYTF. The CDR3 DNA reads as TGTGCCTGGAGTCCGTTTAGGACTCAGATCGGCTATGGCTACACCTTC.

The chain carries TRBV3-1 (or the pseudogene TRBV3-2) and TRBJ2-7; D possibly corresponds to TRBD1 (5 bases). The CDR3 is made up of 15 amino acids. V was shortened by 1 base and J by 3 bases, with 13 bases between the two germline ends. CDR1 and CDR2 from the germline V gene are LGHDT and YNNKEL (reference sequence). The CDR3 sequence: CASSQGWSGIYEQYF. DNA of the CDR3: TGTGCCAGCAGCCAAGGATGGTCAGGGATCTACGAGCAGTACTTC.

V is TRBV5-6 and J is TRBJ1-5, with 8 bases aligning to TRBD1. Trimming at V came to 4 bases and at J to 4 bases, leaving 1 base not matched to a gene. Germline loops: CDR1 SGHDT, CDR2 YYEEEE. The CDR3 totals 13 residues. The CDR3 here is CASSRTGNQPQHF. In DNA, the CDR3 is TGTGCCAGCAGCAGGACAGGGAATCAGCCCCAGCATTTT.

The chain joins TRBV7-9 to TRBJ1-6, with a tentative D call TRBD1 (6 bases). The CDR3 spans 15 residues. V was trimmed by 2 bases and J by 7 bases, leaving 12 bases between them. Germline CDR1 and CDR2: SEHNR and FQNEAQ (reference sequence). The CDR3 spells CASSLFGTTNSPLHF. The DNA for the CDR3 is TGTGCCAGCAGCTTATTCGGGACAACCAATTCACCCCTCCACTTT.

This chain uses TRBV29-1 with TRBJ2-7; 14 bases are a match to TRBD2. After removal of 2 bases from V and 6 bases from J, the junction contained 6 bases not matched to a gene. Per the germline V gene, CDR1 is SQVTM and CDR2 is ANQGSEA. The CDR3 has 15 residues. CDR3 coding DNA: TGCAGCGTTGAACCCGGGACTAGCGGGAGTGGCGAGCAGTACTTC. This sequence encodes CSVEPGTSGSGEQYF.

The gene calls are TRBV12-5 and TRBJ2-2; no firm D call. CDR1 LGHNT and CDR2 FRNRAP come from the germline V gene. This CDR3 has 14 amino acids. Trimming stripped 2 bases from V and 8 bases from J, with 12 bases between. The CDR3 is CASGLRNWAGELFF. The CDR3 DNA follows: TGTGCTAGTGGTTTGAGGAATTGGGCGGGGGAGCTGTTTTTT.

The chain uses TRBV19 and TRBJ2-6, with D possibly being TRBD1 (5 bases). The CDR3 loop spans 18 amino acids. Germline values: CDR1 LNHDA, CDR2 SQIVND (reference sequence). The germline V and J ends were trimmed by 2 bases and 0 bases, with 14 bases remaining between them. The CDR3 loop is CASSIRIQATSGANVLTF. CDR3 coding DNA: TGTGCCAGTAGTATAAGAATACAGGCGACCTCTGGGGCCAACGTCCTGACTTTC.

The chain has TRBV29-1 and TRBJ1-1; 8 bases are a match to TRBD1. V was pared by 3 bases and J by 5 bases, with 8 bases of the junction left unmatched. Germline-derived CDR1 and CDR2 are SQVTM and ANQGSEA. This CDR3 is 14 amino acids long. CDR3 DNA sequence: TGCAGCGTTGATTGGGCAGGGGGCAGGACTGAAGCTTTCTTT. Protein: CSVDWAGGRTEAFF. Combining the CDR3 with reference TRBV29-1 and TRBJ1-1 gives the whole variable domain SAVISQKPSRDICQRGTSLTIQCQVDSQVTMMFWYRQQPGQSLTLIATANQGSEATYESGFVIDKFPISRPNLTFSTLTVSNMSPEDSSIYLCSVDWAGGRTEAFFGQGTRLTVV.

The gene calls are TRBV7-2 and TRBJ2-1; tentative D call: TRBD2 (6 bases). Germline V gene sequence: CDR1 SGHTA, CDR2 FQGNSA. V lost 6 bases and J lost 0, with 12 bases in between. The CDR3 spans 15 residues. The CDR3: CASRGPGSSYNEQFF. CDR3 sequence (DNA): TGTGCCAGCAGAGGCCCCGGGAGCTCCTACAATGAGCAGTTCTTC.